This TCR beta chain was captured in a study of T cell responses to AZD1222 COVID-19 vaccine. General observations from the study: The span of vaccine-associated CD4 TCRs extended across spike, with dominance at 160-218 and 743-854. Reports say nearly half of spike-specific TCRs go after unmutated variant regions. No day 14 peak samples; only post-peak repertoires were characterized. The donors showed a predominance of white British ancestry and of females, with possible underestimation of clonal diversity.

A remark on this clone: Its antigen is as yet unknown.

The protocol was immunoSEQ multiplex PCR, while the TCRdb copy is restricted to in-frame clones and leaves out a portion. The sample lists about 80,000 clones, approximately 85% occurring once. This material consisted of peripheral blood, taken 28 days after the second AZD1222 dose. The TCR sequence derives from an adult who received the AZD1222 COVID-19 vaccine.

The chain's CDR3 is CASSLWQNSNQPQHF. As DNA, the CDR3 is TGTGCCAGCAGCTTGTGGCAGAATAGCAATCAGCCCCAGCATTTT. The rearrangement joins TRBV5-4 to TRBJ1-5; D uncertain. The CDR3 loop spans 15 amino acids. Per the germline V gene, CDR1 is SGHNT and CDR2 is YYREEE (reference sequence). Deletions cut 1 base from V and 0 bases from J, with 8 bases between. Full variable domain (remainder filled in from reference TRBV5-4 and TRBJ1-5): ETGVTQSPTHLIKTRGQQVTLRCSSQSGHNTVSWYQQALGQGPQFIFQYYREEENGRGNFPPRFSGLQFPNYSSELNVNALELDDSALYLCASSLWQNSNQPQHFGDGTRLSIL.